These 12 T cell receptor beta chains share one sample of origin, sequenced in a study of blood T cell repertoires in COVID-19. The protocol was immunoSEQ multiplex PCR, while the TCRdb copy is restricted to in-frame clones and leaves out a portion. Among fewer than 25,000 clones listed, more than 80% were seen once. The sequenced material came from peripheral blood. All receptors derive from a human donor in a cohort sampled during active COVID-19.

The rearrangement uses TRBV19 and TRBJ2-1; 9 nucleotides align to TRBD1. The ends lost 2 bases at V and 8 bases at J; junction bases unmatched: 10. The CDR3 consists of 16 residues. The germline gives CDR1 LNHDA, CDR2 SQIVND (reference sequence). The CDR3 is CASSITGTGSLYEQFF. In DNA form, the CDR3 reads TGTGCCAGTAGTATAACCGGGACAGGGTCTCTCTATGAGCAGTTCTTC.

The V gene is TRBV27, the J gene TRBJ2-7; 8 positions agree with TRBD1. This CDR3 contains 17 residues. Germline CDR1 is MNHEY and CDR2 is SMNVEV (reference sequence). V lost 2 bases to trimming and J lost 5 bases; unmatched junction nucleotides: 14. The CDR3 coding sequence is TGTGCCAGCAGTTTAAATCCCGGAGGACAGGGTATACACGAGCAGTACTTC. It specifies CASSLNPGGQGIHEQYF.

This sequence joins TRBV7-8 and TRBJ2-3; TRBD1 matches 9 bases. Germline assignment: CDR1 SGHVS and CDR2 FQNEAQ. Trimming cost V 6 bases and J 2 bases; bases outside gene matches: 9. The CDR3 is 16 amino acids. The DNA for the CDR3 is TGTGCCAGCAGTTTCGACCGGGACAGGGACACAGATACGCAGTATTTT. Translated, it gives CASSFDRDRDTDTQYF.

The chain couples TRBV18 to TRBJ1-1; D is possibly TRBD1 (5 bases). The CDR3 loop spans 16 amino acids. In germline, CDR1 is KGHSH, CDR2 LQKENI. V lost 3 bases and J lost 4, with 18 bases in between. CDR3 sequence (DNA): TGTGCCAGCTCACCTCTATCGGGGGTGGGGGGCACTGAAGCTTTCTTT. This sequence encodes CASSPLSGVGGTEAFF.

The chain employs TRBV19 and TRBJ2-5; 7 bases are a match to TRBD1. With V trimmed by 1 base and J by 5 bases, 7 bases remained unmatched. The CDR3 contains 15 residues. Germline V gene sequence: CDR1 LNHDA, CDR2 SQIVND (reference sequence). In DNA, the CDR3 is TGTGCCAGTAGTATAGGATCAGGGGGTCGGGAGACCCAGTACTTC. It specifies CASSIGSGGRETQYF. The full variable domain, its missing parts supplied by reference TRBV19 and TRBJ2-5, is DGGITQSPKYLFRKEGQNVTLSCEQNLNHDAMYWYRQDPGQGLRLIYYSQIVNDFQKGDIAEGYSVSREKKESFPLTVTSAQKNPTAFYLCASSIGSGGRETQYFGPGTRLLVL.

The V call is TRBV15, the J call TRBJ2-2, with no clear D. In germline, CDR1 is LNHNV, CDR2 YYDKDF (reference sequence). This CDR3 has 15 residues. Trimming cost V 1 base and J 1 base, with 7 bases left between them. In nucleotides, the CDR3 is TGTGCCACCAGCAGAGTAGTCGAGAACACCGGGGAGCTGTTTTTT. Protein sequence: CATSRVVENTGELFF.

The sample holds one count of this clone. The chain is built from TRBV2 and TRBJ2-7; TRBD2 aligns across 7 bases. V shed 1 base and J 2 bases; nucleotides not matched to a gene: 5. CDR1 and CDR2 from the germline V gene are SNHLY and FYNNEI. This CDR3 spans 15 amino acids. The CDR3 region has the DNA TGTGCCAGCAGTGAAGAACTAGCGCCTACCTACGAGCAGTACTTC. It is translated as CASSEELAPTYEQYF.

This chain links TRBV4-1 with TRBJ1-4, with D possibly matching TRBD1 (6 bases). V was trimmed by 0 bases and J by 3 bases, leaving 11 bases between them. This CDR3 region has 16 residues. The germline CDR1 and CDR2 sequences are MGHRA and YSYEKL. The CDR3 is CASSQDLGAANEKLFF. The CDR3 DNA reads TGCGCCAGCAGCCAAGATCTGGGGGCGGCTAATGAAAAACTGTTTTTT.

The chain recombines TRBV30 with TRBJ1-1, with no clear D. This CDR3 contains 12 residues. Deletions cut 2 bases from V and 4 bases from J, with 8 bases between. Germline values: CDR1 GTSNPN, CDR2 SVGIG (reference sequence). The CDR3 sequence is CAWSRTVTEAFF. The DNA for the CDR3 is TGTGCCTGGAGTCGAACAGTCACTGAAGCTTTCTTT. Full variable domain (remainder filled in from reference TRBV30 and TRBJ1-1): SQTIHQWPATLVQPVGSPLSLECTVEGTSNPNLYWYRQAAGRGLQLLFYSVGIGQISSEVPQNLSASRPQDRQFILSSKKLLLSDSGFYLCAWSRTVTEAFFGQGTRLTVV.

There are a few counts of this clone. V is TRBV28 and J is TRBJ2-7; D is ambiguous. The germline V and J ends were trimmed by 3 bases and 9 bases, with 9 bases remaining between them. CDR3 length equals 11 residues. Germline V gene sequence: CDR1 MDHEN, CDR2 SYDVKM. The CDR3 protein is CASSFEAAQYF. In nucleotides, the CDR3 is TGTGCCAGCAGTTTTGAGGCTGCGCAGTACTTC.

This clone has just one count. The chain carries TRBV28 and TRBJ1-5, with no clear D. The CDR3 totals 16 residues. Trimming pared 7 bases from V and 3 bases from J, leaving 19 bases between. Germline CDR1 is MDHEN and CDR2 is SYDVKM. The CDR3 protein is CASTTPSGFNNQPQHF. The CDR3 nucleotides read TGTGCCAGCACTACTCCCTCGGGGTTTAACAATCAGCCCCAGCATTTT.

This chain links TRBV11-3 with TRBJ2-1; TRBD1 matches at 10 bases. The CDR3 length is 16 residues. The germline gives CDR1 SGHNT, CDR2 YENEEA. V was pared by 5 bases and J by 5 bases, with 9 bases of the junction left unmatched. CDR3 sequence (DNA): TGTGCCAGCAGCCCCAGCGCGGGACAGGGGAACAATGAGCAGTTCTTC. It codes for CASSPSAGQGNNEQFF.